The rows below give T cell receptor beta chains drawn from one sample of a study of blood T cell repertoires in COVID-19. TCRdb's copy holds only in-frame clones and misses some; the assay was immunoSEQ multiplex PCR. The table has more than 200,000 clones, 90% seen once. The sample was peripheral blood. These TCRs come from a man aged 25 to 40 with COVID-19, enrolled during active disease. The CDR3 runs from the conserved cysteine through the conserved F or W. A D gene is named only where the DNA matches it firmly.

v_gene	j_gene	d_gene	CDR3aa	CDR3nt
TRBV9	TRBJ1-1	NA	CASSVTPTDQAFF	TGTGCCAGCAGCGTGACCCCGACTGATCAAGCTTTCTTT
TRBV28	TRBJ2-3	TRBD2	CASSLNVRLSLSGRKTDTQYF	TGTGCCAGCAGTTTAAATGTGCGCCTTTCCCTAAGCGGGAGAAAGACAGATACGCAGTATTTT
TRBV20-1	TRBJ1-6	TRBD1	CSATDFQGVSNSPLHF	TGCAGTGCTACTGACTTTCAGGGGGTTAGTAATTCACCCCTCCACTTT
TRBV2	TRBJ2-7	NA	CASSARALMGEQYF	TGTGCCAGCAGTGCCAGGGCCTTAATGGGCGAGCAGTACTTC
TRBV5-1	TRBJ2-1	NA	CASSLREGGYNEQFF	TGCGCCAGCAGCTTGAGGGAGGGGGGCTACAATGAGCAGTTCTTC
TRBV4-3	TRBJ2-1	NA	CASSQEYGRGNEQFF	TGCGCCAGCAGCCAAGAATATGGCAGGGGCAATGAGCAGTTCTTC
TRBV24-1	TRBJ2-1	TRBD2	CATRGRSGRQNEQFF	TGTGCCACCAGGGGTCGTAGCGGGAGGCAGAATGAGCAGTTCTTC
TRBV27	TRBJ2-1	TRBD1	CASSRDSYYNEQFF	TGTGCCAGCAGTCGGGACAGTTACTACAATGAGCAGTTCTTC
TRBV5-8	TRBJ2-3	TRBD1	CASSSGQGWTDTQYF	TGTGCCAGCAGCTCGGGACAGGGTTGGACAGATACGCAGTATTTT
TRBV14	TRBJ2-7	TRBD1	CASSRTGYEQYF	TGTGCCAGCAGCCGGACAGGTTACGAGCAGTACTTC
TRBV5-6	TRBJ1-1	TRBD1	CASSQGQANTEAFF	TGTGCCAGCAGCCAGGGACAGGCGAACACTGAAGCTTTCTTT
TRBV9	TRBJ1-1	TRBD1	CASTQTGANTEAFF	TGTGCCAGCACCCAGACAGGGGCGAACACTGAAGCTTTCTTT
TRBV5-4	TRBJ1-2	TRBD1	CASSLDRNYGYTF	TGTGCCAGCAGCCTGGACAGGAACTATGGCTACACCTTC
TRBV7-9	TRBJ1-2	NA	CASSLDRGLYGYTF	TGTGCCAGCAGCTTAGATCGTGGACTCTATGGCTACACCTTC
TRBV27	TRBJ2-5	TRBD1	CASSFRDRGETQYF	TGTGCCAGCAGTTTCCGGGACAGGGGAGAGACCCAGTACTTC